This T cell receptor beta chain was captured by sequencing in a study of blood T cell repertoires in COVID-19. Whole-study context: Both acute and convalescent COVID-19 samples were obtained from the United States, Italy and Spain.

Using immunoSEQ multiplex PCR, the repertoire was profiled, and TCRdb retains in-frame clones only, with some absent. The sample yields approximately 230,000 clones, around 83% seen once. This clone is a singleton in its sample. V lost 5 bases and J lost 2; bases outside the gene matches: 4. The CDR3 consists of 14 residues. CDR1 is MNHEY, CDR2 SMNVEV, per germline (reference sequence). The sequencing input was peripheral blood. This TCR derives from an older man with acute or convalescent COVID-19. J is TRBJ1-2 and V is TRBV27; 8 nucleotides line up with TRBD1. The CDR3: CASSPWTGNYGYTF. For the CDR3, the DNA is TGTGCCAGCAGTCCGTGGACAGGGAACTATGGCTACACCTTC.